The rows below give T cell receptor beta chains drawn from one sample of a study of high-grade serous ovarian cancer treatment subgroups. Generated by immunoSEQ multiplex PCR, the TCRdb table keeps only in-frame clones and is missing some. Of about 2,200 clones in the sample, about 66% were seen once. The sequencing input was tumor tissue. The receptors come from a human donor with high-grade serous ovarian cancer. Both conserved end residues are part of each CDR3. A D gene is named only where the DNA matches it firmly. Part of the rows lack a size; the others show once, few, many or a class for expanded clones.

>-|TRBJ1-1|TRBV7-2|-
CASSLTGPLNTEAFF
TGTGCCAGCAGCTTAACAGGACCTTTGAACACTGAAGCTTTCTTT
>-|TRBJ1-5|TRBV19|-
CASSIQGGSNQPQHF
TGTGCCAGTAGTATTCAGGGAGGTAGCAATCAGCCCCAGCATTTT
>-|TRBJ2-7|TRBV15|TRBD1
CATSRDLPGQGAPYEQYF
TGTGCCACCAGCAGAGATCTGCCAGGACAGGGGGCCCCCTACGAGCAGTACTTC
>-|TRBJ2-3|TRBV7-6|TRBD2
CASSIGTSGGATDTQYF
TGTGCCAGCAGCATAGGGACTAGCGGGGGAGCGACAGATACGCAGTATTTT
>-|TRBJ2-7|TRBV6-5|-
CASSFLIGKQYF
TGTGCCAGCAGTTTCCTAATCGGTAAGCAGTACTTC
>-|TRBJ1-6|TRBV6-5|-
CASRETVYNSPLHF
TGTGCCAGCAGGGAGACAGTCTATAATTCACCCCTCCACTTT
>few|TRBJ1-1|TRBV25-1|-
CASGNTEAFF
TGTGCCAGCGGTAACACTGAAGCTTTCTTT
>once|TRBJ1-3|TRBV10-3|TRBD1
CAISDRGRSDSGNTIYF
TGTGCCATCAGCGATAGGGGGCGAAGTGACTCTGGAAACACCATATATTTT
>-|TRBJ2-5|TRBV27|-
CASSDAETRAFQYF
TGTGCCAGCAGCGATGCCGAGACCCGCGCGTTCCAGTACTTC
>-|TRBJ1-1|TRBV19|-
CASLQTANTEAFF
TGTGCCAGTCTCCAGACTGCGAACACTGAAGCTTTCTTT
>-|TRBJ2-7|TRBV6-1|-
CASSEPGYEQYF
TGTGCCAGCAGTGAACCGGGCTACGAGCAGTACTTC
>-|TRBJ2-7|TRBV10-1|-
CASSQGRDYEQYF
TGCGCCAGCAGTCAAGGCAGGGACTACGAGCAGTACTTC
>-|TRBJ1-4|TRBV7-2|-
CASSLAPNNGEKLFF
TGTGCCAGCAGCTTAGCGCCAAATAATGGGGAAAAACTGTTTTTT
>few|TRBJ1-1|TRBV9|-
CASSTLGESRAFF
TGTGCCAGCAGCACCCTGGGAGAGAGTCGGGCTTTCTTT
>-|TRBJ2-3|TRBV10-1|-
CASSETGQTDTQYF
TGCGCCAGCAGTGAGACAGGGCAAACAGATACGCAGTATTTT
>-|TRBJ1-2|TRBV5-4|-
CASSLRGHHGYTF
TGTGCCAGCAGCTTGAGGGGACACCATGGCTACACCTTC
>-|TRBJ1-4|TRBV6-5|TRBD1
CASTGQGEKLFF
TGTGCCAGCACCGGACAGGGGGAAAAACTGTTTTTT
>-|TRBJ1-1|TRBV6-5|-
CASSYGEKRTEAFF
TGTGCCAGCAGTTACGGTGAGAAGAGGACTGAAGCTTTCTTT
>-|TRBJ2-7|TRBV10-3|TRBD2
CASRSGDLREQYF
TGTGCCAGCAGAAGCGGGGACCTCCGCGAGCAGTACTTC
>-|TRBJ2-3|TRBV30|-
CAWSEGADTQYF
TGTGCCTGGAGCGAGGGCGCAGATACGCAGTATTTT
>large|TRBJ2-7|TRBV27|-
CASSLGPSRTSSYEQYF
TGTGCCAGCAGTTTAGGGCCGAGTCGAACTAGCTCCTACGAGCAGTACTTC
>-|TRBJ2-1|TRBV2|-
CASNLGGSNEQFF
TGTGCCAGCAACCTAGGGGGTAGCAATGAGCAGTTCTTC
>-|TRBJ2-6|TRBV5-8|-
CASDVWGQFLTF
TGTGCCAGCGACGTCTGGGGCCAATTCCTGACTTTC
>-|TRBJ2-3|TRBV9|TRBD1
CASSAGTGRGDTQYF
TGTGCCAGCAGCGCGGGGACAGGCCGCGGGGATACGCAGTATTTT
>-|TRBJ2-7|TRBV5-4|-
CASSFGTGDEQYF
TGTGCCAGCAGCTTTGGGACGGGCGACGAGCAGTACTTC
>once|TRBJ1-1|TRBV9|TRBD1
CASSYRTGAVEAFF
TGTGCCAGCAGCTACAGGACAGGGGCCGTCGAAGCTTTCTTT
>-|TRBJ2-3|TRBV11-2|-
CASSPQQRGDTQYF
TGTGCCAGCAGCCCTCAACAGAGAGGGGATACGCAGTATTTT
>few|TRBJ1-2|TRBV25-1|-
CASSESRVGGYTF
TGTGCCAGCAGTGAATCGAGGGTTGGAGGCTACACCTTC
>-|TRBJ2-5|TRBV5-5|TRBD1
CASSRDRGETQYF
TGTGCCAGCAGCCGGGACAGGGGAGAGACCCAGTACTTC
>-|TRBJ2-3|TRBV10-2|TRBD2
CASNSVRTRGDTQYF
TGCGCCAGCAATTCCGTTCGGACTAGGGGAGATACGCAGTATTTT
>-|TRBJ2-1|TRBV6-6|TRBD1
CASSPDRGTGEQFF
TGTGCCAGCAGCCCGGACAGGGGGACCGGTGAGCAGTTCTTC
>-|TRBJ1-1|TRBV5-1|-
CASSLANTGTLNTEAFF
TGCGCCAGCAGCTTGGCCAATACTGGGACCTTGAACACTGAAGCTTTCTTT
>few|TRBJ1-4|TRBV5-4|-
CASSLGGARTNEKLFF
TGTGCCAGCAGCTTGGGCGGGGCCCGCACTAATGAAAAACTGTTTTTT
>-|TRBJ1-2|TRBV15|TRBD1
CATSGDRGYGYTF
TGTGCCACCAGCGGAGACAGGGGCTATGGCTACACCTTC
>few|TRBJ1-1|TRBV7-9|-
CASSARGADTEAFF
TGTGCCAGCAGCGCACGGGGTGCAGACACTGAAGCTTTCTTT
>-|TRBJ2-1|TRBV2|-
CASSYMGYNEQFF
TGTGCCAGCAGCTATATGGGGTACAATGAGCAGTTCTTC
>-|TRBJ2-5|TRBV7-6|TRBD2
CASSLVVSGVQETQYF
TGTGCCAGCAGCTTAGTTGTTAGCGGGGTCCAAGAGACCCAGTACTTC
>-|TRBJ2-5|TRBV19|-
CASSIDIGGGETQYF
TGTGCCAGTAGTATAGATATCGGGGGCGGAGAGACCCAGTACTTC
>once|TRBJ1-2|TRBV2|TRBD1
CASSVVGGTYGYTF
TGTGCCAGCAGTGTGGTAGGGGGCACCTATGGCTACACCTTC
>-|TRBJ2-3|TRBV19|TRBD2
CASSSRRGGRDTQYF
TGTGCCAGTAGTAGCCGGCGGGGGGGCCGCGATACGCAGTATTTT
>few|TRBJ1-2|TRBV4-1|TRBD1
CASSQVGTGIVHGYTF
TGCGCCAGCAGCCAAGTAGGGACAGGGATCGTACATGGCTACACCTTC
>-|TRBJ1-2|TRBV5-8|-
CASRLRDWGYGYTF
TGTGCCAGCAGGCTGAGGGACTGGGGCTATGGCTACACCTTC
>once|TRBJ2-7|TRBV5-4|-
CASSLGRPDYEQYF
TGTGCCAGCAGCTTGGGACGGCCGGACTACGAGCAGTACTTC
>-|TRBJ1-2|TRBV5-1|-
CASSLGTNYGYTF
TGCGCCAGCAGCTTGGGCACTAACTATGGCTACACCTTC
>-|TRBJ2-5|TRBV7-3|TRBD2
CASSPAGGGTQYF
TGTGCCAGCAGCCCCGCCGGGGGGGGGACCCAGTACTTC
>few|TRBJ2-5|TRBV14|TRBD1
CASSLGTGRGETQYF
TGTGCCAGCAGCCTCGGGACAGGGAGAGGAGAGACCCAGTACTTC
>few|TRBJ1-4|TRBV14|-
CASSQDSGLGEKLFF
TGTGCCAGCAGCCAAGACTCGGGACTGGGGGAAAAACTGTTTTTT
>once|TRBJ2-1|TRBV5-1|TRBD2
CASMSGTSGGSSYNEQFF
TGCGCCAGCATGTCAGGGACTAGCGGGGGGAGCTCCTACAATGAGCAGTTCTTC
>-|TRBJ2-3|TRBV2|TRBD2
CASRDSWGGDTQYF
TGTGCCAGCAGGGACTCTTGGGGGGGAGATACGCAGTATTTT
>few|TRBJ1-5|TRBV11-2|-
CASSFGGQPQHF
TGTGCCAGCAGCTTCGGTGGTCAGCCCCAGCATTTT